This T cell receptor beta chain is from a study of blood T cell repertoires in COVID-19. At the level of the study: Collection of acute and convalescent COVID-19 samples took place in the United States, Italy and Spain.

Sequencing was performed with immunoSEQ multiplex PCR; in TCRdb, only in-frame clones are kept and a portion is missing. The sample contains some 130,000 clones, over 75% of which appear only once. The CDR3 loop spans 12 amino acids. Germline assignment: CDR1 SGHTA and CDR2 FQGNSA. The ends lost 4 bases at V and 11 bases at J; junction bases unmatched: 1. The sample taken for sequencing was peripheral blood. This clonotype was obtained from a man aged 35 to 55 with active or convalescent COVID-19. The chain employs TRBV7-2 and TRBJ1-6, with 8 bases identical to TRBD1. CDR3 bases: TGTGCCAGCAGCTGGACAGGGCCACCCCTCCACTTT. Protein sequence: CASSWTGPPLHF.